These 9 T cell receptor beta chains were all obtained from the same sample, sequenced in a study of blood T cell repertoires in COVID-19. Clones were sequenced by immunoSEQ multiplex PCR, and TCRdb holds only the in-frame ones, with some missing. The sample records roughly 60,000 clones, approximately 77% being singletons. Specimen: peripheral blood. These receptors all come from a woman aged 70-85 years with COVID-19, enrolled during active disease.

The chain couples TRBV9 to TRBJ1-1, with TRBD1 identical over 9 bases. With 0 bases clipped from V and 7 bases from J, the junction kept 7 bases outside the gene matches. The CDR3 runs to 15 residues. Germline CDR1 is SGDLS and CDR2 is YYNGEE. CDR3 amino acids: CASSVVGTGRGEAFF. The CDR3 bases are TGTGCCAGCAGCGTAGTTGGGACAGGGCGGGGTGAAGCTTTCTTT.

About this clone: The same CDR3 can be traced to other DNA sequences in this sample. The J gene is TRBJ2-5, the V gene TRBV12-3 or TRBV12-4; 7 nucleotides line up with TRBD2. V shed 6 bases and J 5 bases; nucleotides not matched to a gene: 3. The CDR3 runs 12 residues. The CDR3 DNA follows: TGTGCCAGCAGCTCCGGGGGGGAGACCCAGTACTTC. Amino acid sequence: CASSSGGETQYF.

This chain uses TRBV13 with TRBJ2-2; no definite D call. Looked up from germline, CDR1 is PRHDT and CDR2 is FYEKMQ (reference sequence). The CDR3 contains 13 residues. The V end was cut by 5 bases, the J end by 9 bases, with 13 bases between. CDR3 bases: TGTGCCAGCAGCAGCGCGGTCGGCCGGGAGCTGTTTTTT. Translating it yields CASSSAVGRELFF.

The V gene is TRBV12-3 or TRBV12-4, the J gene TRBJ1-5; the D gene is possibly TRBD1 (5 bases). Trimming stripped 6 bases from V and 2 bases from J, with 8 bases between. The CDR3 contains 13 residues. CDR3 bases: TGTGCCAGCAGCGACAGCGGCAATCAGCCCCAGCATTTT. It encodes CASSDSGNQPQHF.

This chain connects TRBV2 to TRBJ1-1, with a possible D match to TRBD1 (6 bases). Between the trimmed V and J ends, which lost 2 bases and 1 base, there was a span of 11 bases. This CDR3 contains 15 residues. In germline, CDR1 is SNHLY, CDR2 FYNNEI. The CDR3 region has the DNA TGTGCCAGCAGTGAATCACAGGGACCGAACACTGAAGCTTTCTTT. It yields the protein CASSESQGPNTEAFF. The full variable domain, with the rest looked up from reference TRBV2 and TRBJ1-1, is EPEVTQTPSHQVTQMGQEVILRCVPISNHLYFYWYRQILGQKVEFLVSFYNNEISEKSEIFDDQFSVERPDGSNFTLKIRSTKLEDSAMYFCASSESQGPNTEAFFGQGTRLTVV.

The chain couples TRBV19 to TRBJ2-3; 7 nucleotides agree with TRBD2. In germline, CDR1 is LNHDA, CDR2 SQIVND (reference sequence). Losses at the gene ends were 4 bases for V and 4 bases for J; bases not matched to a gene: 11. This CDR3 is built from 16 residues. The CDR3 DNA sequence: TGTGCCAGTAGTACGGCGTGGCAGGGAGGGTCAGATACGCAGTATTTT. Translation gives CASSTAWQGGSDTQYF.

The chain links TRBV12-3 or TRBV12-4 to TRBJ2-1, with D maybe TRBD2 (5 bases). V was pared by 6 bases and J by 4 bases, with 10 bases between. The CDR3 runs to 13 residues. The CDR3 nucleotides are TGTGCCAGCAGATCCCGGGGATACAATGAGCAGTTCTTC. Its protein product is CASRSRGYNEQFF.

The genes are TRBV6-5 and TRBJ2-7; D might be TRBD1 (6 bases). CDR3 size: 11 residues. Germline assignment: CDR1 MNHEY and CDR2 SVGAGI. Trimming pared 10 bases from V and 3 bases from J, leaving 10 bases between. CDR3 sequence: CATRTVYEQYF. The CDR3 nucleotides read TGTGCCACCAGGACAGTCTACGAGCAGTACTTC.

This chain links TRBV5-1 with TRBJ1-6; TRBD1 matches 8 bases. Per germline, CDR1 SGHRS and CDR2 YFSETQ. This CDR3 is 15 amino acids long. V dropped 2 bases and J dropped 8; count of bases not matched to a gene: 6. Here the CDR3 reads CASSFDGTGDSPLHF. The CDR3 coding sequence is TGCGCCAGCAGCTTTGACGGGACAGGAGATTCACCCCTCCACTTT. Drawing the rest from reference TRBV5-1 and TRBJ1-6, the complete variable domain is KAGVTQTPRYLIKTRGQQVTLSCSPISGHRSVSWYQQTPGQGLQFLFEYFSETQRNKGNFPGRFSGRQFSNSRSEMNVSTLELGDSALYLCASSFDGTGDSPLHFGNGTRLTVT.